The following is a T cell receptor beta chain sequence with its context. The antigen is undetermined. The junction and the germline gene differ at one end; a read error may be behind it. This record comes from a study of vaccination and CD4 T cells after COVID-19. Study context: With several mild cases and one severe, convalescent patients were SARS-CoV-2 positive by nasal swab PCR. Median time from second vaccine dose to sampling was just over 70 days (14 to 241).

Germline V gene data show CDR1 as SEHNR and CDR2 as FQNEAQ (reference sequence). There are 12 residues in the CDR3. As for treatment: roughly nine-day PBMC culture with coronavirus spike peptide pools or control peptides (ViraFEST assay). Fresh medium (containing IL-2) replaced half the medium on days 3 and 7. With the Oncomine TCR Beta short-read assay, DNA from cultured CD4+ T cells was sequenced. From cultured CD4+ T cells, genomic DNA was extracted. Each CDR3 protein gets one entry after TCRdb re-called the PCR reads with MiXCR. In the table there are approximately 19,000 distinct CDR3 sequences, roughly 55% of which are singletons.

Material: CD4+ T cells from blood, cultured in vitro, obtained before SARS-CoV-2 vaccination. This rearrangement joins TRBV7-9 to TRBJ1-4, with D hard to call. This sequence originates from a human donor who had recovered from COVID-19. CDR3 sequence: CASSRTSEKLFF. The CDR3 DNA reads TGTGCCAGCAGCCGAACTAGTGAAAAACTGTTTTTT.